The present T cell receptor beta chain was sequenced within a study of blood T cell repertoires in COVID-19. Study-wide background: Specimens from acute and convalescent COVID-19 originated in the United States, Italy and Spain. In each case, the material was cDNA or gDNA derived from T cells, B-cell-depleted T cells, or PBMCs.

Method: immunoSEQ multiplex PCR; TCRdb's copy keeps in-frame clones and lacks some. The sample has over 200,000 clones; 70% to 90% are singletons. This clone was counted a few times. Germline lookup yields CDR1 SGHRS and CDR2 YFSETQ. Trimming cost V 2 bases and J 0 bases, with 9 bases left between them. The CDR3 consists of 14 residues. The clonotype comes from a man younger than 45 who had recovered from COVID-19. The chain uses TRBV5-1 and TRBJ2-7; tentatively, D is TRBD1 (5 bases). The sequenced sample was peripheral blood. The CDR3: CASSLQASSYEQYF. For the CDR3, the DNA is TGCGCCAGCAGCTTACAGGCCTCCTCCTACGAGCAGTACTTC. Variable domain in full (rest from reference TRBV5-1 and TRBJ2-7): KAGVTQTPRYLIKTRGQQVTLSCSPISGHRSVSWYQQTPGQGLQFLFEYFSETQRNKGNFPGRFSGRQFSNSRSEMNVSTLELGDSALYLCASSLQASSYEQYFGPGTRLTVT.